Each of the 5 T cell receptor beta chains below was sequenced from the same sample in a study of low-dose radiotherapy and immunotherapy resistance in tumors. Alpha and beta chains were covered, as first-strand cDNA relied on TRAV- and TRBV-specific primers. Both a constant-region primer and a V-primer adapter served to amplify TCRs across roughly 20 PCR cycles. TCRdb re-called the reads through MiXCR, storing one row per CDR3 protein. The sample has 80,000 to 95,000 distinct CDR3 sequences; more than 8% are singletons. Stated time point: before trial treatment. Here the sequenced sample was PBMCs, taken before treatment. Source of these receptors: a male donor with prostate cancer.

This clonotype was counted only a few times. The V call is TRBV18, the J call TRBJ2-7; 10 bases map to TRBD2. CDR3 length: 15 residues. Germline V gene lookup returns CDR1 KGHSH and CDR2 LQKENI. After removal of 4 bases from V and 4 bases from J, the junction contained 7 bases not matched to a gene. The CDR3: CASSQGAGGLYEQYF. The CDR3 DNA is TGTGCCAGCTCACAAGGAGCGGGAGGGCTTTACGAGCAGTACTTC. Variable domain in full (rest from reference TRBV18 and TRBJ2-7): NAGVMQNPRHLVRRRGQEARLRCSPMKGHSHVYWYRQLPEEGLKFMVYLQKENIIDESGMPKERFSAEFPKEGPSILRIQQVVRGDSAAYFCASSQGAGGLYEQYFGPGTRLTVT.

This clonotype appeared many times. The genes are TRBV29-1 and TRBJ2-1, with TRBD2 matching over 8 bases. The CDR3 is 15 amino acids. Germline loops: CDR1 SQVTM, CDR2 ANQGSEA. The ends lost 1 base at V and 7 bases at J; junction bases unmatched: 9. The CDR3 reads CSVEVGGADLNEQFF. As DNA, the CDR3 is TGCAGCGTTGAAGTCGGGGGGGCTGATCTTAATGAGCAGTTCTTC.

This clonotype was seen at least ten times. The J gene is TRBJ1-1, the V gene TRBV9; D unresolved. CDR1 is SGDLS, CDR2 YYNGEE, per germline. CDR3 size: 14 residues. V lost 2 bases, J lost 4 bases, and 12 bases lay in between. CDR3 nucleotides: TGTGCCAGCAGCGTCGGGGTTGGGGTCACTGAAGCTTTCTTT. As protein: CASSVGVGVTEAFF.

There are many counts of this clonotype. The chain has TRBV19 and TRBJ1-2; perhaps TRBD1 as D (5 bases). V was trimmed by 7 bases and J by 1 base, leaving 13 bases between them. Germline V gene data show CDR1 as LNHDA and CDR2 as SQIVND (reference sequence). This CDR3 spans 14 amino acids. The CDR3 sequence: CASKVRDGNYGYTF. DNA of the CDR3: TGTGCCAGTAAGGTGCGGGACGGTAACTATGGCTACACCTTC.

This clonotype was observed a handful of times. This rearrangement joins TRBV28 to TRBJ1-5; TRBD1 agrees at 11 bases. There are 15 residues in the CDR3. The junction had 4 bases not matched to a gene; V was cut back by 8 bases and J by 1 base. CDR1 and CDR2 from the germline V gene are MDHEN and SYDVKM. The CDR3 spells CASGQGALSNQPQHF. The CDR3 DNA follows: TGTGCCAGCGGACAGGGGGCTCTGAGCAATCAGCCCCAGCATTTT.